The 23 T cell receptor beta chains below all came from one sample that was sequenced in a study of T cells in Graves' hyperthyroidism and ophthalmopathy (dated by TCRdb to between 2018 and 2021). Library construction relied on multiplex PCR. TCRdb shows the sequencer as Illumina HiSeq 2000. The TCR beta CDR3 regions were amplified from RNA transcripts. A first-round RT-PCR of the TCR CDR3 used the HTBI primer set with the Qiagen OneStep RT-PCR kit. TCRdb reprocessing: public reads trimmed at Q25 with fastp, clones called with MiXCR, in-frame beta chains kept. Entries that share a CDR3 protein sequence are merged under the most common genes and DNA. The sample has hundreds of thousands of distinct CDR3 sequences on record, about a sixth of them singletons. The ten largest clonotypes hold 3.5% to 4% of the sample. The specimen sequenced was blood. The receptors were gathered from a woman in her twenties or thirties with Graves' hyperthyroidism.

This clonotype came up a few times. This rearrangement joins TRBV7-3 to TRBJ2-3; D may be TRBD1 (5 bases). V was trimmed by 5 bases and J by 0 bases, leaving 12 bases between them. The CDR3 runs to 15 residues. Per germline, CDR1 SGHTA and CDR2 FQGTGA. In nucleotides, the CDR3 is TGTGCCAGCAGCCCAGACAGCTTTAGCACAGATACGCAGTATTTT. It translates to CASSPDSFSTDTQYF.

This clonotype was detected a few times. This chain links TRBV5-1 with TRBJ2-2, with TRBD1 matching 9 bases. The germline V gene has CDR1 SGHRS and CDR2 YFSETQ. This CDR3 comprises 16 residues. Trimming took 4 bases from V and 1 from J; bases not matched to a gene: 5. The CDR3 DNA sequence: TGCGCCAGCAGCGTAGGGACAGGGAGGAACACCGGGGAGCTGTTTTTT. Amino acids: CASSVGTGRNTGELFF.

The chain couples TRBV9 to TRBJ2-2; unclear D gene. Germline CDR1 is SGDLS and CDR2 is YYNGEE. The CDR3 is made up of 20 amino acids. V lost 0 bases, J lost 0 bases, and 21 bases lay in between. CDR3 region: CASSVGGWLEAFPNTGELFF. As DNA, the CDR3 is TGTGCCAGCAGCGTAGGCGGCTGGCTAGAAGCTTTCCCGAACACCGGGGAGCTGTTTTTT.

This clonotype appeared a few times. V gene TRBV20-1 combines with J gene TRBJ2-3; D might be TRBD2 (6 bases). Trimming cost V 0 bases and J 0 bases, with 10 bases left between them. Germline V gene lookup returns CDR1 DFQATT and CDR2 SNEGSKA (reference sequence). This CDR3 is 15 amino acids long. This chain's CDR3 is CSARDTRESTDTQYF. CDR3 bases: TGCAGTGCTAGAGATACCCGGGAGAGCACAGATACGCAGTATTTT.

This clonotype occurred many times. This chain links TRBV28 with TRBJ2-7, with D possibly called TRBD1 or TRBD2 (5 bases each). The germline CDR1 and CDR2 sequences are MDHEN and SYDVKM. V shed 6 bases and J shed 3 bases, with 15 bases lying between them. The CDR3 extends over 14 amino acids. DNA of the CDR3: TGTGCCAGCAGGGCGGGCCAGGGTAACTACGAGCAGTACTTC. This codes for CASRAGQGNYEQYF.

In this sample, this clonotype turned up many times. This chain uses TRBV28 with TRBJ2-1; 10 nucleotides match TRBD2. The germline V gene encodes CDR1 MDHEN and CDR2 SYDVKM. CDR3 length equals 14 residues. V trimming: 5 bases; J trimming: 6 bases; junction bases outside the gene matches: 4. The CDR3 nucleotides read TGTGCCAGCAGTGCAGCGGGAGGGCGCAATGAGCAGTTCTTC. Its protein product is CASSAAGGRNEQFF.

This chain links TRBV4-2 with TRBJ2-5; TRBD2 matches at 8 bases. The CDR3 is made up of 17 amino acids. With 1 base clipped from V and 4 bases from J, the junction kept 11 bases outside the gene matches. CDR1 LGHNA and CDR2 YNFKEQ come from the germline V gene. In nucleotides, the CDR3 is TGTGCCAGCAGCCAAGGGTTCGGTAGCGGGACGGGAGAGACCCAGTACTTC. Amino acid sequence: CASSQGFGSGTGETQYF.

The sample holds a few counts of this clonotype. For the CDR3, the DNA is TGCAGTGCTAGTAGAGAGGGATATCAGCCCCAGCATTTT. Its protein is CSASREGYQPQHF. The chain joins TRBV20-1 to TRBJ1-5; D uncertain. Between the trimmed V and J ends, which lost 3 bases and 5 bases, there was a span of 11 bases. Germline V gene sequence: CDR1 DFQATT, CDR2 SNEGSKA (reference sequence). The CDR3 consists of 13 residues.

This chain uses TRBV7-2 with TRBJ2-1, with unresolved D. V was clipped by 2 bases and J by 7 bases, with 18 bases between them. The CDR3 totals 16 residues. The V gene's germline CDR1 is SGHTA and CDR2 FQGNSA. CDR3 DNA sequence: TGTGCCAGCAGCTTATCCCCTCTAGGAATGGGGAATGAGCAGTTCTTC. This encodes CASSLSPLGMGNEQFF.

At least ten counts were recorded for this clonotype. The chain employs TRBV11-2 and TRBJ2-5; D may be TRBD2 (5 bases). Trimming took off 2 bases at V and 5 bases at J, with 15 bases between the two ends. CDR3 length: 15 residues. Germline V gene data show CDR1 as SGHAT and CDR2 as FQNNGV. CDR3 loop: CASSLTPSPRETQYF. The CDR3 DNA reads as TGTGCCAGCAGCTTAACGCCTAGCCCCAGGGAGACCCAGTACTTC.

This clonotype was recorded many times. In DNA, the CDR3 is TGTGCCAGCAGTGAGACAGACTCAGAGCAGTACTTC. Its protein product is CASSETDSEQYF. This rearrangement joins TRBV28 to TRBJ2-7; a weak D match, TRBD1 (5 bases). V shed 5 bases and J shed 7 bases, with 12 bases lying between them. CDR1 MDHEN and CDR2 SYDVKM come from the germline V gene. The CDR3 loop spans 12 amino acids.

The CDR3 loop reads CASIEGGKETQYF. CDR3 DNA sequence: TGTGCCAGCATCGAGGGGGGGAAAGAGACCCAGTACTTC. This chain connects TRBV28 to TRBJ2-5; a weak D match, TRBD2 (7 bases). Germline V gives CDR1 MDHEN, CDR2 SYDVKM. The CDR3 runs to 13 residues. Trimming shortened V by 7 bases and J by 3 bases, and 12 bases separated the two germline ends.

This clonotype was counted ten times or more. V and J are TRBV28 and TRBJ2-1, with D possibly matching TRBD1 (6 bases). CDR1 MDHEN and CDR2 SYDVKM come from the germline V gene. Trimming left V 7 bases short and J 3 bases short, with 22 bases between. The CDR3 length is 17 residues. CDR3 DNA: TGTGCCAGCACTGGGGGCGTCGGTCGCACGGGCTACAATGAGCAGTTCTTC. Protein sequence: CASTGGVGRTGYNEQFF.

V gene TRBV11-2 combines with J gene TRBJ1-6; 7 nucleotides align to TRBD1. CDR1 is SGHAT and CDR2 is FQNNGV in the germline V gene. Trimming removed 2 bases from V and 8 bases from J; junction bases left unmatched: 6. CDR3 length equals 15 residues. The DNA for the CDR3 is TGTGCCAGCAGCTTAACCTCACAGGGGTATTCACCCCTCCACTTT. It translates to CASSLTSQGYSPLHF.

The chain uses TRBV2 and TRBJ1-4, with D possibly being TRBD1 (5 bases). V was cut by 6 bases and J by 3 bases, with 5 bases left in between. Germline CDR1 SNHLY, CDR2 FYNNEI. There are 12 residues in the CDR3. The CDR3 bases are TGTGCCAGCAGCAGGGCTAATGAAAAACTGTTTTTT. Its translation is CASSRANEKLFF.

This clonotype was picked up many times. J is TRBJ2-3 and V is TRBV24-1; tentative D call: TRBD2 (6 bases). Trimming stripped 11 bases from V and 3 bases from J, with 17 bases between. Germline lookup yields CDR1 KGHDR and CDR2 SFDVKD. CDR3 length: 14 amino acids. The CDR3 DNA follows: TGTGCCATCGCCGCGGGAAAGCAGACAGATACGCAGTATTTT. Translating gives CAIAAGKQTDTQYF.

This clonotype was counted at least ten times. The chain couples TRBV6-1 to TRBJ2-7; TRBD1 aligns across 7 bases. Germline V gene lookup returns CDR1 MNHNS and CDR2 SASEGT. This CDR3 is 15 amino acids long. The ends lost 1 base at V and 0 bases at J; junction bases unmatched: 3. This CDR3 reads CASSEVTGSSYEQYF. The CDR3 region has the DNA TGTGCCAGCAGTGAAGTGACAGGGAGCTCCTACGAGCAGTACTTC.

There are many counts of this clonotype. The chain links TRBV3-1 to TRBJ2-3; 7 bases agree with TRBD2. CDR3 size: 17 residues. Trimming removed 1 base from V and 2 bases from J; junction bases left unmatched: 9. Looked up from germline, CDR1 is LGHDT and CDR2 is YNNKEL (reference sequence). For the CDR3, the DNA is TGTGCCAGCAGCCAAGTCAACCGGCTAGCGGACACAGATACGCAGTATTTT. It translates to CASSQVNRLADTDTQYF.

This clonotype was seen many times. The gene calls are TRBV3-1 and TRBJ1-1; D unclear. The CDR3 runs to 13 residues. The V gene's germline CDR1 is LGHDT and CDR2 YNNKEL (reference sequence). V gave up 6 bases and J gave up 0 bases, with 8 bases separating them. The CDR3 DNA is TGTGCCAGCAGGAGGACGGTGAACACTGAAGCTTTCTTT. As protein: CASRRTVNTEAFF. The full variable domain, with the rest looked up from reference TRBV3-1 and TRBJ1-1, is DTAVSQTPKYLVTQMGNDKSIKCEQNLGHDTMYWYKQDSKKFLKIMFSYNNKELIINETVPNRFSPKSPDKAHLNLHINSLELGDSAVYFCASRRTVNTEAFFGQGTRLTVV.

The chain employs TRBV18 and TRBJ1-5; TRBD1 is a possible D gene (5 bases). Trimming removed 3 bases at V and 4 bases at J, with 16 bases between. The length of the CDR3 is 16 residues. Looked up from germline, CDR1 is KGHSH and CDR2 is LQKENI. The CDR3 bases are TGTGCCAGCTCACCTACGGGTGGGGGGTTGAATCAGCCCCAGCATTTT. This codes for CASSPTGGGLNQPQHF.

This clonotype was detected a few times. The V gene is TRBV7-2, the J gene TRBJ2-6; D is undetermined. V was cut by 2 bases and J by 0 bases, with 11 bases left in between. This CDR3 spans 17 amino acids. Germline lookup yields CDR1 SGHTA and CDR2 FQGNSA. This CDR3 reads CASSLTSTPSGANVLTF. CDR3 bases: TGTGCCAGCAGCTTAACATCCACCCCCTCTGGGGCCAACGTCCTGACTTTC. Filled out from reference TRBV7-2 and TRBJ2-6, the complete variable domain reads GAGVSQSPSNKVTEKGKDVELRCDPISGHTALYWYRQSLGQGLEFLIYFQGNSAPDKSGLPSDRFSAERTGGSVSTLTIQRTQQEDSAVYLCASSLTSTPSGANVLTFGAGSRLTVL.

This clonotype has a count of ten or more. The V gene is TRBV2, the J gene TRBJ1-1, with D unclear. CDR3 length: 12 amino acids. Germline V CDR1 and CDR2: SNHLY, FYNNEI. The V end was cut by 2 bases, the J end by 8 bases, with 9 bases between. The CDR3 nucleotides are TGTGCCAGCAGTGAAAGGATGGGGGAAGCTTTCTTT. It yields the protein CASSERMGEAFF.

About this clonotype: This may come from a read error, since a much larger clone is one base off. The V gene is TRBV13, the J gene TRBJ2-3; TRBD1 aligns across 9 bases. The CDR3 runs 15 residues. V was pared by 5 bases and J by 4 bases, with 7 bases of the junction left unmatched. Per germline, CDR1 PRHDT and CDR2 FYEKMQ (reference sequence). The CDR3 bases are TGTGCCAGCAGCCAACAGGGGGCTGGCGCAGATACGCAGTATTTT. Its translation is CASSQQGAGADTQYF.